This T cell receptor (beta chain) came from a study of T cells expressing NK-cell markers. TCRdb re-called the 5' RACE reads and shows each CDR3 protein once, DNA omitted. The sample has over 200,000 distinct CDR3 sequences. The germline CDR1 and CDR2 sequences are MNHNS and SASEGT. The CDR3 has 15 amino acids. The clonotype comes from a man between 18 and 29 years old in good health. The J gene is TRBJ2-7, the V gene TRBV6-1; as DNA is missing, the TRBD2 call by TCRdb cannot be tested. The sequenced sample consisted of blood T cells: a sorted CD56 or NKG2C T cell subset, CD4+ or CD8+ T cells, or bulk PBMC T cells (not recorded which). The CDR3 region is CASSQTSGKTYEQYF.